This is a list of T cell receptor beta chains from one sample in a study of shared clonotypes between healthy human individuals. Assay: immunoSEQ multiplex PCR; the TCRdb copy retains only in-frame clones and omits some. The profile shows about 2 million clones, about 94% of them singletons. The specimen was naive CD8+ T cells sorted from blood. The receptors shown here come from a man between 18 and 35 years old in good health. Both conserved end residues are part of each CDR3. Fields, in order: D gene, V gene, clone size, J gene, CDR3 protein, CDR3 DNA. The D gene is left open where the match is weak. Rows may omit the clone size; those that give it use once, few, many or a size class.

TRBD2	TRBV6-6	-	TRBJ2-1	CATTGLAGVNEQFF	TGTGCCACAACGGGACTAGCGGGAGTGAATGAGCAGTTCTTC
-	TRBV7-9	-	TRBJ2-5	CASSGERDQETQYF	TGTGCCAGCAGCGGGGAGAGGGATCAAGAGACCCAGTACTTC
-	TRBV7-2	-	TRBJ2-3	CAGSSYRTDTQYF	TGTGCCGGCAGCTCATACCGCACAGATACGCAGTATTTT
-	TRBV7-9	-	TRBJ2-5	CASSLQGSVARAQETQYF	TGTGCCAGCAGCTTACAAGGGTCAGTAGCGAGAGCCCAAGAGACCCAGTACTTC
TRBD1	TRBV5-8	-	TRBJ2-7	CASSLGQGISYEQYF	TGTGCCAGCAGCTTGGGACAGGGTATCTCCTACGAGCAGTACTTC
-	TRBV4-3	-	TRBJ1-1	CASSQRVFGEMNTEAFF	TGCGCCAGCAGCCAAAGGGTTTTTGGCGAGATGAACACTGAAGCTTTCTTT
-	TRBV28	-	TRBJ2-7	CASSLRGDEQYF	TGTGCCAGCAGTTTACGCGGAGATGAGCAGTACTTC
TRBD2	TRBV4-3	once	TRBJ2-5	CASRLTSGYLETQYF	TGCGCCAGCAGGCTGACTAGCGGGTATCTGGAGACCCAGTACTTC
-	TRBV2	-	TRBJ2-3	CASVGKYSTDTQYF	TGTGCCAGCGTCGGAAAGTATAGCACAGATACGCAGTATTTT
-	TRBV7-9	-	TRBJ2-7	CASSSRHSAYEQYF	TGTGCCAGCAGCTCCCGTCACTCAGCCTACGAGCAGTACTTC
TRBD2	TRBV6-5	-	TRBJ2-7	CASSYGEGPYEQYF	TGTGCCAGCAGTTACGGGGAGGGGCCCTACGAGCAGTACTTC
TRBD2	TRBV15	once	TRBJ2-1	CATSRGAGGPNEQFF	TGTGCCACCAGCAGAGGGGCGGGGGGGCCGAATGAGCAGTTCTTC
-	TRBV27	-	TRBJ2-1	CASSLLGVQGHNEQFF	TGTGCCAGCAGTTTACTGGGTGTCCAGGGTCACAATGAGCAGTTCTTC
-	TRBV14	-	TRBJ2-7	CASSQDTMYHEQYF	TGTGCCAGCAGCCAAGATACAATGTACCACGAGCAGTACTTC
TRBD2	TRBV4-1	once	TRBJ2-7	CASSLLGGNYEQYF	TGCGCCAGCAGCCTGCTGGGGGGGAACTACGAGCAGTACTTC
-	TRBV2	-	TRBJ2-3	CASGKGRDTDTQYF	TGTGCCAGCGGGAAGGGGCGGGACACAGATACGCAGTATTTT
TRBD1	TRBV6-5	-	TRBJ2-3	CASSYRDRDTQYF	TGTGCCAGCAGTTACCGGGACAGAGATACGCAGTATTTT
TRBD1	TRBV19	-	TRBJ2-7	CASTAGTGGYEQYF	TGTGCCAGTACCGCCGGGACAGGGGGCTACGAGCAGTACTTC
-	TRBV29-1	-	TRBJ1-1	CSVEGSPMNTEAFF	TGCAGCGTTGAGGGCAGCCCCATGAACACTGAAGCTTTCTTT
-	TRBV27	-	TRBJ2-1	CASSLVPSSYNEQFF	TGTGCCAGCAGTTTAGTTCCGAGCTCCTACAATGAGCAGTTCTTC
TRBD1	TRBV6-5	once	TRBJ1-1	CASSFGTAYLGEAFF	TGTGCCAGCAGCTTTGGGACAGCGTACTTAGGTGAAGCTTTCTTT
-	TRBV28	-	TRBJ1-2	CASSFQGDYGYTF	TGTGCCAGCAGTTTTCAGGGTGACTATGGCTACACCTTC
-	TRBV13	once	TRBJ2-1	CASSLGYQGSYNEQFF	TGTGCCAGCAGCTTAGGGTACCAGGGCTCCTACAATGAGCAGTTCTTC
-	TRBV7-7	-	TRBJ2-7	CASSLGPDSYEQYF	TGTGCTAGCAGCTTAGGTCCGGACTCCTACGAGCAGTACTTC
TRBD2	TRBV10-3	-	TRBJ2-2	CAISGFSGRANFDTGELFF	TGTGCCATCAGTGGCTTTAGCGGGAGGGCCAATTTTGACACCGGGGAGCTGTTTTTT
-	TRBV19	-	TRBJ2-1	CASISNGYNEQFF	TGTGCCAGTATATCGAACGGGTACAATGAGCAGTTCTTC
TRBD1	TRBV2	once	TRBJ1-1	CASSESGSGGTEAFF	TGTGCCAGCAGTGAATCTGGGTCAGGGGGCACTGAAGCTTTCTTT
-	TRBV14	-	TRBJ2-1	CASSQDENWDFQFF	TGTGCCAGCAGCCAAGATGAAAATTGGGACTTCCAATTCTTC
TRBD1	TRBV9	-	TRBJ1-1	CASSVEGDRNTEAFF	TGTGCCAGCAGCGTAGAGGGGGACAGGAACACTGAAGCTTTCTTT
TRBD1	TRBV7-9	-	TRBJ1-1	CASRPTGWTEAFF	TGTGCCAGCAGACCGACAGGGTGGACTGAAGCTTTCTTT
-	TRBV4-1	-	TRBJ1-5	CASSQGAQGLGQPQHF	TGCGCCAGCAGCCAAGGGGCGCAGGGGCTAGGTCAGCCCCAGCATTTT
-	TRBV21-1	-	TRBJ2-6	CASSPIPRSGANVLTF	TGTGCCAGCAGCCCCATTCCCCGCTCTGGGGCCAACGTCCTGACTTTC
TRBD2	TRBV2	once	TRBJ2-7	CASSEALELASYEQYF	TGTGCCAGCAGTGAAGCGCTTGAACTAGCGTCCTACGAGCAGTACTTC
-	TRBV27	-	TRBJ1-2	CASSPEAGRLAEGYTF	TGTGCCAGCAGCCCCGAGGCAGGGCGGTTAGCGGAGGGCTACACCTTC
-	TRBV5-6	-	TRBJ1-5	CASRTWGGKQPQHF	TGTGCCAGCAGGACTTGGGGAGGAAAACAGCCCCAGCATTTT